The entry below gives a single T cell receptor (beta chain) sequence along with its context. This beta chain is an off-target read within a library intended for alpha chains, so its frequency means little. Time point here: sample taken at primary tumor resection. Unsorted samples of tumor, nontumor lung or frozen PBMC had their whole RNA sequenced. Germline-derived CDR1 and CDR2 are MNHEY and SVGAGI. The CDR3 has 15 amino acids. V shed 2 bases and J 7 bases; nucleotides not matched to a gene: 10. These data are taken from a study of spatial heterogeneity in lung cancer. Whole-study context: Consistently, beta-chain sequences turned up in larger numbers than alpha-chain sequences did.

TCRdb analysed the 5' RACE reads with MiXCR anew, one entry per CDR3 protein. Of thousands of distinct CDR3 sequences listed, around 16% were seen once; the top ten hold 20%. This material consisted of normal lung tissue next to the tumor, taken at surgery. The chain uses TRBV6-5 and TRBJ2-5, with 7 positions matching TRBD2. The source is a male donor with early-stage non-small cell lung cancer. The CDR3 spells CASSYMRGKGRTQYF. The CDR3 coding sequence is TGTGCCAGCAGTTACATGCGGGGGAAGGGTCGGACCCAGTACTTC.